This is a list of T cell receptor beta chains from one sample in a study of blood T cell repertoires in COVID-19. Using immunoSEQ multiplex PCR, the repertoire was profiled, and TCRdb retains in-frame clones only, with some absent. In the table there are 200,000 to 250,000 clones, about 85% of which are singletons. The sequenced sample was peripheral blood. These receptors were taken from a young man who had recovered from COVID-19. Each CDR3 is given with its conserved first and last residue. D genes are given only for firm matches. The listing skips clone size in some rows; elsewhere it reads once, few, many or a size class.

clone size	V gene	J gene	D gene	CDR3 DNA	CDR3 protein
.	TRBV7-2	TRBJ2-3	TRBD2	TGTGCCAGCAGCTTAAACCAGCGGGGGGCCGATACGCAGTATTTT	CASSLNQRGADTQYF
few	TRBV28	TRBJ1-2	.	TGTGCCAGCAGTTTACCCCGCTATGGCTACACCTTC	CASSLPRYGYTF
.	TRBV3-1/TRBV3-2	TRBJ2-5	.	TGTGCCAGCAGCTCTCTGGGCAGGGGAAGGGGAAAAGAGACCCAGTACTTC	CASSSLGRGRGKETQYF
.	TRBV27	TRBJ2-2	TRBD2	TGTGCCAGCAGTTTACTTGGGGGGGTCACCGGGGAGCTGTTTTTT	CASSLLGGVTGELFF
.	TRBV6-5	TRBJ2-5	TRBD1	TGTGCCAGCAGTCGGGGACAGGGGGGGATGGAGACCCAGTACTTC	CASSRGQGGMETQYF
.	TRBV4-1	TRBJ1-3	.	TGCGCCAGCAGCCCGACAGTGATCTCTGGAAACACCATATATTTT	CASSPTVISGNTIYF
.	TRBV19	TRBJ1-2	TRBD1	TGTGCCAGTAGGACAGGGAACTATGGCTACACCTTC	CASRTGNYGYTF
.	TRBV19	TRBJ1-6	.	TGTGCCAGTAGTATCGGTCCTGGGCGCCCCTATAATTCACCCCTCCACTTT	CASSIGPGRPYNSPLHF
.	TRBV2	TRBJ2-5	TRBD2	TGTGCCAGCAGTGTTTCGCCCTCAACGGCGGGGGAACAAGAGACCCAGTACTTC	CASSVSPSTAGEQETQYF
.	TRBV12-3/TRBV12-4	TRBJ1-1	.	TGTGCCAGCAGTTTCGGTGCGGGAGAAGCTTTCTTT	CASSFGAGEAFF
.	TRBV18	TRBJ2-2	.	TGTGCCAGCTCCCTCGTGGAGACCACCGGGGAGCTGTTTTTT	CASSLVETTGELFF
.	TRBV2	TRBJ2-7	.	TGTGCCAGCACGTCGGGAGCTTACTACGAGCAGTACTTC	CASTSGAYYEQYF